What follows are 5 T cell receptor beta chains derived from one specimen sequenced in a study of blood T cell repertoires in COVID-19. TCRdb keeps only in-frame clones here, not all; method: immunoSEQ multiplex PCR. The sample shows about 370,000 clones, about 89% of them seen only once. Sequencing was done on a sample of peripheral blood. These receptors were collected from a young woman with COVID-19, enrolled during active disease.

The rearrangement uses TRBV6-1 and TRBJ1-2; the match to TRBD1 covers 10 bases. V trimming: 3 bases; J trimming: 8 bases; junction bases outside the gene matches: 6. Looked up from germline, CDR1 is MNHNS and CDR2 is SASEGT. The CDR3 is made up of 14 amino acids. CDR3 loop: CASSEDRGTRGYTF. The CDR3 DNA is TGTGCCAGCAGTGAGGACAGGGGGACGCGGGGCTACACCTTC.

In this sample, this clone turned up once. J is TRBJ2-7 and V is TRBV19; 9 bases map to TRBD1. J lost 2 bases, V lost 5 bases, and 4 bases had no gene match. The CDR3 has 14 amino acids. Germline V gives CDR1 LNHDA, CDR2 SQIVND (reference sequence). Here the CDR3 DNA reads TGTGCCAGTAGTTACGGGACAGGGCCCTACGAGCAGTACTTC. Translation gives CASSYGTGPYEQYF.

This clone was recorded only once. The V gene is TRBV27, the J gene TRBJ2-1, with 16 bases matching TRBD2. Germline assignment: CDR1 MNHEY and CDR2 SMNVEV (reference sequence). The CDR3 has 20 residues. J gave up 13 bases and V 2 bases, and 20 bases lay outside the gene matches. The CDR3 reads CASSLVEGLAGGPVPMSQFF. The DNA of the CDR3 is TGTGCCAGCAGTTTAGTGGAGGGACTAGCGGGGGGGCCAGTTCCAATGAGTCAGTTCTTC.

J is TRBJ2-5 and V is TRBV11-3; 11 bases agree with TRBD2. V was pared by 5 bases and J by 5 bases, with 10 bases of the junction left unmatched. CDR1 is SGHNT, CDR2 YENEEA, per germline. The CDR3 extends over 16 amino acids. CDR3 in DNA: TGTGCCAGCAGCCCCCGACGGCTAGCGGGAGGTGAGACCCAGTACTTC. Translating it yields CASSPRRLAGGETQYF. Full variable domain (rest looked up from reference TRBV11-3 and TRBJ2-5): EAGVVQSPRYKIIEKKQPVAFWCNPISGHNTLYWYLQNLGQGPELLIRYENEEAVDDSQLPKDRFSAERLKGVDSTLKIQPAELGDSAVYLCASSPRRLAGGETQYFGPGTRLLVL.

The V call is TRBV2, the J call TRBJ2-5; weak D call: TRBD1 (5 bases). Trimming took off 7 bases at V and 4 bases at J, with 13 bases between the two ends. The CDR3 consists of 13 residues. Looked up from germline, CDR1 is SNHLY and CDR2 is FYNNEI. In DNA form, the CDR3 reads TGTGCCAGCACCGACAGTACTCGAGAGACCCAGTACTTC. It is translated as CASTDSTRETQYF.